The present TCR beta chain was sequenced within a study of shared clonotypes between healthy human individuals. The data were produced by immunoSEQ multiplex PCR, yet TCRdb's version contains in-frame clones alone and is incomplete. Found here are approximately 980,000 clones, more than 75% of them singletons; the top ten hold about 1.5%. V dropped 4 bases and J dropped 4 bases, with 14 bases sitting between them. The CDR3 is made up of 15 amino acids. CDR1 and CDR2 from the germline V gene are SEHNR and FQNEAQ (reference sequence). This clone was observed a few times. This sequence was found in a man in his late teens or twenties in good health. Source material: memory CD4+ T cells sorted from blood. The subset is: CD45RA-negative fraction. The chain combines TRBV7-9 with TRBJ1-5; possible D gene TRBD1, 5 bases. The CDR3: CASSSIEGLNQPQHF. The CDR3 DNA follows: TGTGCCAGCAGCTCTATCGAGGGACTAAATCAGCCCCAGCATTTT.